One T cell receptor (beta chain) is described in this entry. This clone's antigen is unknown. No quality values exist for individual bases; no much larger clone is one base distant. CDR1 and CDR2, looked up from the germline V gene, are MGHRA and YSYEKL. The CDR3 sequence holds 16 residues, the cysteine and phenylalanine included. Solely the CDR3 DNA is kept, with 48 bases framed from the first base. V was cut back by 0 bases and J by 0 bases, leaving a gap of 11 bases between them. The receptor library was made with the immunoSEQ multiplex PCR assay. The source is immuneACCESS, and TCRdb retained only in-frame sequences with V and J called. Part of the clones is not carried over; for the studies checked, unresolved V genes explain less than half of this, and the remainder is unexplained. Counted in this sample were 65,000 to 70,000 clones; 75% to 90% of them appeared once. Clones ranked in the top ten supply approximately 2.8% of the sample.

This sample is part of a study of control samples from healthy donors and cancer patients (dated by TCRdb to the early 2020s). Sequences were obtained from PBMCs. Here the chain combines TRBV4-1 and TRBJ1-2, with the D gene not confidently named. This TCR came from a woman aged 50 to 65 with lung cancer. CDR3 loop: CASSQDVPPSNYGYTF. The nucleotide sequence reads TGCGCCAGCAGCCAAGATGTGCCACCCTCTAACTATGGCTACACCTTC.